The source of this T cell receptor (beta chain) is a study of graft-versus-host responses after intestinal transplantation. Study background: Anti-thymocyte globulin induction was given to all recipients, followed by tacrolimus and steroids for 2 to 3 years.

Worth noting for this clone: Its antigen remains unidentified.

Unmatched junction bases numbered 8, after V lost 4 bases and J lost 6 bases. The CDR3 has 15 amino acids. Germline lookup yields CDR1 LGHNA and CDR2 YSLEER. Sequencing was performed with immunoSEQ multiplex PCR; in TCRdb, only in-frame clones are kept and a portion is missing. The top ten hold about 13% of the sample, which has under 8,000 clones, roughly four fifths seen once. Overall study results and limits: Early post-transplant HvG declines tracked with peak circulating GvH clone levels. Allograft clonal ratios (graft-versus-host to host-versus-graft) were high in patients who had graft-donor T cell macrochimerism.

Graft-derived tissue was subjected to processing to liberate intraepithelial and lamina propria lymphocytes. The sequencing used ileum tissue, collected approximately 31 weeks after intestinal transplant. This receptor was identified in a human patient who received an intestinal transplant, so some T cells may come from the graft donor. The chain recombines TRBV4-3 with TRBJ2-3; 9 nucleotides line up with TRBD1. The CDR3 coding sequence is TGCGCCAGCAGCCTCGACAGGGGGACAGCGGATACGCAGTATTTT. Encoded protein: CASSLDRGTADTQYF.